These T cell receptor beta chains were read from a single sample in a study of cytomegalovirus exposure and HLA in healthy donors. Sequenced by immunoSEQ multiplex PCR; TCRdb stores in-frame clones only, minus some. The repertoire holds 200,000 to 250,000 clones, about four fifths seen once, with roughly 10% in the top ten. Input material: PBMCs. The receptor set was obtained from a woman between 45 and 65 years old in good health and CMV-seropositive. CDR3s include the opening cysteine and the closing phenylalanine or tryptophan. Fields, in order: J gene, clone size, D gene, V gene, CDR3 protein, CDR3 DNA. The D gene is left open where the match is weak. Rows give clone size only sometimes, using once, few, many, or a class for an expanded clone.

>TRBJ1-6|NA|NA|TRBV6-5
CASSSGEGNSPLHF
TGTGCCAGCAGCTCAGGGGAAGGAAATTCACCCCTCCACTTT
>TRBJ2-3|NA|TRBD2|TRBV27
CASSLGLAGMKQYF
TGTGCCAGCAGTTTGGGGCTAGCGGGTATGAAGCAGTATTTT
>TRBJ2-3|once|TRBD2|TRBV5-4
CASSAGLAGGPADTQYF
TGTGCCAGCAGCGCCGGACTAGCGGGGGGGCCGGCAGATACGCAGTATTTT
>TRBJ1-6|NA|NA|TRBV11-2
CASSYLRNSPLHF
TGTGCCAGCAGCTACCTCCGGAATTCACCCCTCCACTTT
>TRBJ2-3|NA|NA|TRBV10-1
CASSDRGTTDTQYF
TGCGCCAGCAGTGACCGGGGGACCACAGATACGCAGTATTTT
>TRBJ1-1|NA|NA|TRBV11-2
CASSDRQEGSGRNPEAFF
TGTGCCAGCAGTGATCGGCAGGAAGGGAGTGGGAGGAATCCTGAAGCTTTCTTT
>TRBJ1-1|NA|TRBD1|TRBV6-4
CASSDRTGGRAFF
TGTGCCAGCAGTGATCGGACAGGGGGCCGGGCTTTCTTT
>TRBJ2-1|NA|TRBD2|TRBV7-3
CASSSPGTSGGISLFNEQFF
TGTGCCAGCAGCTCTCCCGGGACTAGCGGGGGGATTTCGTTATTCAATGAGCAGTTCTTC
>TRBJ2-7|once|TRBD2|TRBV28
CASSPLAGVYEQYF
TGTGCCAGCAGCCCACTAGCGGGGGTCTACGAGCAGTACTTC
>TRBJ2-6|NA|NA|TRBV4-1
CASSKSARGASGANVLTF
TGCGCCAGCAGCAAAAGTGCACGCGGGGCCTCTGGGGCCAACGTCCTGACTTTC
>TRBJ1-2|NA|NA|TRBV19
CASWGEWDDNYGYTF
TGTGCCAGTTGGGGGGAATGGGATGATAACTATGGCTACACCTTC
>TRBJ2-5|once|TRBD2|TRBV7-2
CASSLQRGVQYF
TGTGCCAGCAGCTTACAGCGGGGGGTGCAGTACTTC
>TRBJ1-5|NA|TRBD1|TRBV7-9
CANGQGTCLWDQPQHF
TGTGCCAACGGACAGGGCACCTGTCTTTGGGATCAGCCCCAGCATTTT
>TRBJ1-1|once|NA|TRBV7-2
CASSTRGNTEAFF
TGTGCCAGCAGCACCAGGGGGAACACTGAAGCTTTCTTT
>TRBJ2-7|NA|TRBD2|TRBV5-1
CASSIGTSGGAVDEQYF
TGCGCCAGCAGCATCGGGACTAGCGGGGGGGCCGTCGACGAGCAGTACTTC
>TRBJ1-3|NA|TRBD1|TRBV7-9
CASSWGTVSGNTIYF
TGTGCCAGCAGCTGGGGGACAGTCTCTGGAAACACCATATATTTT
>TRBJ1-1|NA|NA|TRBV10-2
CASTLQGYTEAFF
TGCGCCAGCACCCTACAGGGTTACACTGAAGCTTTCTTT
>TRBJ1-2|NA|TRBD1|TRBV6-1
CASRISDRGLDGYTF
TGTGCCAGCAGGATCTCCGACAGGGGGCTAGACGGCTACACCTTC
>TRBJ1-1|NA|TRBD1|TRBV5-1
CASSQGVRAFF
TGCGCCAGCAGCCAGGGGGTGCGTGCTTTCTTT
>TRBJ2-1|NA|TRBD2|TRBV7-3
CASSLTVVAGGRREQFF
TGTGCCAGCAGCTTAACGGTCGTGGCGGGGGGGCGGAGAGAGCAGTTCTTC
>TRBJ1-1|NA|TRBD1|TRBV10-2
CASSEGTANTEAFF
TGCGCCAGCAGTGAGGGGACAGCGAACACTGAAGCTTTCTTT
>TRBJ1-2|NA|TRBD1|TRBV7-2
CASSASRQGRRGGYTF
TGTGCCAGCAGTGCCAGCCGACAGGGGAGGCGGGGAGGCTACACCTTC
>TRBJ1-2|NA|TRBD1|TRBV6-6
CASTAADRFHGYTF
TGTGCCAGCACCGCTGCGGACAGGTTCCATGGCTACACCTTC
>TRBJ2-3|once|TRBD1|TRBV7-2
CASSLADRSSTDTQYF
TGTGCCAGCAGCTTAGCGGACAGGTCTAGCACAGATACGCAGTATTTT
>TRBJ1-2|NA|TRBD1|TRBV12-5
CASGLGQSNYGYTF
TGTGCTAGTGGTCTGGGACAGTCCAACTATGGCTACACCTTC
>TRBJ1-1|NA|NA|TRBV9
CASSVGGQSPTEAFF
TGTGCCAGCAGCGTAGGAGGACAGTCCCCCACTGAAGCTTTCTTT
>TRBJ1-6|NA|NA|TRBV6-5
CASRDSPNPNSPLHF
TGTGCCAGCAGGGACAGCCCAAACCCAAATTCACCCCTCCACTTT
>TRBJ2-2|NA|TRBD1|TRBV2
CASRGTGASTGELFF
TGTGCCAGCAGAGGGACAGGGGCGAGCACCGGGGAGCTGTTTTTT
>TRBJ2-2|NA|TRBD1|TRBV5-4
CASSLNIRTGYTGELFF
TGTGCCAGCAGCTTGAATATCAGGACAGGGTACACCGGGGAGCTGTTTTTT
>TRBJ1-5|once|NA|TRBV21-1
CASSQQGEPVNQPQHF
TGTGCCAGCAGCCAACAGGGGGAGCCAGTCAATCAGCCCCAGCATTTT
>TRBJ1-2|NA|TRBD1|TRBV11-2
CASSKRDSPISTF
TGTGCCAGCAGCAAAAGGGACAGCCCCATTAGCACCTTC
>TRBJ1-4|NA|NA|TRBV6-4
CASRATATNEKLFF
TGTGCCAGCAGAGCCACGGCAACTAATGAAAAACTGTTTTTT
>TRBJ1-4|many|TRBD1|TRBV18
CASSSVGRGQKLFF
TGTGCCAGCTCATCCGTCGGCAGGGGGCAAAAACTGTTTTTT
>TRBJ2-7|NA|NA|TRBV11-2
CASSLDRVTYEQYF
TGTGCCAGCAGCTTAGATAGAGTTACCTACGAGCAGTACTTC
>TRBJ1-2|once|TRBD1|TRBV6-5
CASSTGDYGYTF
TGTGCCAGCAGTACAGGGGACTATGGCTACACCTTC
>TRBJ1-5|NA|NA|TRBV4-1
CASSHPGGNQPQHF
TGCGCCAGCAGCCATCCCGGGGGGAATCAGCCCCAGCATTTT
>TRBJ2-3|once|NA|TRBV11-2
CASSSGRTDTQYF
TGTGCCAGCAGTTCAGGGAGGACAGATACGCAGTATTTT
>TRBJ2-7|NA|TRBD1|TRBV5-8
CASSSYPQGRAYEQYF
TGTGCCAGCAGCTCATACCCACAGGGGCGAGCCTACGAGCAGTACTTC
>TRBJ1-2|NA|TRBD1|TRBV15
CATSRPTTGSGYTF
TGTGCCACCAGCAGACCTACGACAGGGTCCGGCTACACCTTC
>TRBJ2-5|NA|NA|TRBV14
CASSQENRGGFETQYF
TGTGCCAGCAGCCAAGAAAACAGGGGGGGGTTCGAGACCCAGTACTTC
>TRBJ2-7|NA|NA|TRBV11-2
CASSAGFSSYEQYF
TGTGCCAGCAGCGCGGGATTCAGCTCCTACGAGCAGTACTTC
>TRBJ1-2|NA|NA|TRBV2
CASSEVQGRYGYTF
TGTGCCAGCAGTGAAGTACAGGGAAGGTATGGCTACACCTTC
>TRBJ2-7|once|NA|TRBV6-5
CASRPGTLYEQYF
TGTGCCAGCAGACCCGGGACTCTCTACGAGCAGTACTTC